This entry lists 27 T cell receptor beta chains sequenced from one sample in a study of graft-versus-host responses after intestinal transplantation. No antigen is known for these receptors. The repertoire was sequenced with immunoSEQ multiplex PCR; TCRdb's copy has only in-frame clones and lacks some. Of about 100,000 clones listed, around 91% are singletons. This specimen consisted of unstimulated CD4+ T cells sorted from spleen or lymph node cells, obtained before transplant. These receptors were collected from a human donor who was the organ donor for an intestinal transplant.

This chain connects TRBV7-8 to TRBJ1-1; 8 bases are a match to TRBD1. This CDR3 comprises 17 residues. J was trimmed by 0 bases and V by 3 bases; bases with no gene match: 9. The germline V gene has CDR1 SGHVS and CDR2 FQNEAQ. Written as DNA, the CDR3 is TGTGCCAGCAGCTTCGGGCAGGGGGCTGGGGTGAACACTGAAGCTTTCTTT. Translated, it gives CASSFGQGAGVNTEAFF.

V usage is TRBV28 and J usage is TRBJ2-3, with a possible D match to TRBD2 (6 bases). The CDR3 has 14 residues. V lost 3 bases to trimming and J lost 5 bases, with 12 bases between them. Per the germline V gene, CDR1 is MDHEN and CDR2 is SYDVKM. The CDR3 DNA reads TGTGCCAGCAGTTTCGGGAGTATCATAGATACGCAGTATTTT. Translation gives CASSFGSIIDTQYF.

The genes are TRBV15 and TRBJ1-1; a weak D match, TRBD1 (5 bases). Germline-derived CDR1 and CDR2 are LNHNV and YYDKDF (reference sequence). This CDR3 has 14 residues. V gave up 2 bases and J gave up 4 bases, with 11 bases separating them. The CDR3 loop is CATSRQGGATEAFF. The CDR3, as DNA: TGTGCCACCAGCAGACAGGGAGGGGCCACTGAAGCTTTCTTT. Full variable domain (outside the CDR3, taken from reference TRBV15 and TRBJ1-1): DAMVIQNPRYQVTQFGKPVTLSCSQTLNHNVMYWYQQKSSQAPKLLFHYYDKDFNNEADTPDNFQSRRPNTSFCFLDIRSPGLGDTAMYLCATSRQGGATEAFFGQGTRLTVV.

This clone was seen just once. The chain employs TRBV5-1 and TRBJ2-5; 7 bases line up with TRBD2. The length of the CDR3 is 14 residues. With 6 bases clipped from V and 0 bases from J, the junction kept 5 bases outside the gene matches. CDR1 and CDR2 (germline): SGHRS, YFSETQ. The CDR3 bases are TGCGCCAGCACAGCAACTAGCGACCAAGAGACCCAGTACTTC. This gives the protein CASTATSDQETQYF. The full variable domain, with the rest looked up from reference TRBV5-1 and TRBJ2-5, is KAGVTQTPRYLIKTRGQQVTLSCSPISGHRSVSWYQQTPGQGLQFLFEYFSETQRNKGNFPGRFSGRQFSNSRSEMNVSTLELGDSALYLCASTATSDQETQYFGPGTRLLVL.

The CDR3 here is CAWSVPVGQFKNEQFF. In nucleotides, the CDR3 is TGTGCCTGGAGTGTACCTGTCGGACAATTCAAGAATGAGCAGTTCTTC. The chain couples TRBV30 to TRBJ2-1; TRBD1 might be the D (5 bases). Trimming cost V 0 bases and J 7 bases, with 19 bases left between them. This CDR3 is built from 16 residues. Germline assignment: CDR1 GTSNPN and CDR2 SVGIG (reference sequence).

V gene TRBV7-2 combines with J gene TRBJ1-1, with D possibly matching TRBD1 (5 bases). CDR3 length equals 15 residues. Trimming left V 0 bases short and J 2 bases short, with 10 bases between. The V gene's germline CDR1 is SGHTA and CDR2 FQGNSA. The CDR3 region has the DNA TGTGCCAGCAGCTTAGCACCTGGGGCTAACACTGAAGCTTTCTTT. Translated: CASSLAPGANTEAFF.

The CDR3 loop is CASSPGAGYNEKLFF. In DNA, the CDR3 is TGTGCCAGCTCACCAGGGGCAGGGTACAATGAAAAACTGTTTTTT. The chain uses TRBV18 and TRBJ1-4; the D gene is possibly TRBD1 (5 bases). Germline V gives CDR1 KGHSH, CDR2 LQKENI. Trimming pared 2 bases from V and 5 bases from J, leaving 12 bases between. The CDR3 runs to 15 residues.

The rearrangement uses TRBV5-1 and TRBJ2-7, with 9 bases identical to TRBD1. The CDR3 has 14 residues. Looked up from germline, CDR1 is SGHRS and CDR2 is YFSETQ. Trimming took 4 bases from V and 3 from J; bases not matched to a gene: 5. The CDR3 coding sequence is TGCGCCAGCAGCCCGGGACAGGGTCACTACGAGCAGTACTTC. The encoded protein is CASSPGQGHYEQYF. The whole variable domain, remainder taken from reference TRBV5-1 and TRBJ2-7, is KAGVTQTPRYLIKTRGQQVTLSCSPISGHRSVSWYQQTPGQGLQFLFEYFSETQRNKGNFPGRFSGRQFSNSRSEMNVSTLELGDSALYLCASSPGQGHYEQYFGPGTRLTVT.

The chain recombines TRBV7-9 with TRBJ1-5, with 7 bases identical to TRBD1. J gave up 7 bases and V 4 bases, and 4 bases lay outside the gene matches. This CDR3 spans 13 amino acids. Germline V gives CDR1 SEHNR, CDR2 FQNEAQ (reference sequence). This CDR3 is CASSSTGLQPQHF. The CDR3 region has the DNA TGTGCCAGCAGCTCGACAGGGTTGCAGCCCCAGCATTTT.

The V and J genes are TRBV5-4 and TRBJ2-1; TRBD1 matches at 7 bases. Germline CDR1 reads SGHNT; CDR2 reads YYREEE (reference sequence). The junction had 8 bases not matched to a gene; V was cut back by 0 bases and J by 8 bases. The CDR3 is made up of 15 amino acids. CDR3: CASSLGGPTGHEQFF. CDR3 in DNA: TGTGCCAGCAGCTTGGGGGGGCCGACAGGGCATGAGCAGTTCTTC.

The chain links TRBV4-1 to TRBJ1-4; D may be TRBD1 (5 bases). CDR1 is MGHRA, CDR2 YSYEKL, per germline. Trimming took off 3 bases at V and 6 bases at J, with 32 bases between the two ends. The CDR3 covers 21 residues. CDR3 coding DNA: TGCGCCAGCAGCCAGTATGTCTCGGACATTCGAGAAACCGGTGGTCATGAAAAACTGTTTTTT. Encoded protein: CASSQYVSDIRETGGHEKLFF.

The V call is TRBV4-3, the J call TRBJ1-2; no firm D call. The germline V gene has CDR1 LGHNA and CDR2 YSLEER. CDR3 length equals 16 residues. V was pared by 0 bases and J by 5 bases, with 16 bases between. CDR3 protein: CASSQEARAVEYGYTF. DNA of the CDR3: TGCGCCAGCAGCCAAGAAGCTAGAGCGGTCGAATATGGCTACACCTTC.

This chain joins TRBV9 and TRBJ1-1; unclear D gene. CDR3 size: 14 residues. With 0 bases removed from V and 1 base from J, the gap between germline ends came to 7 bases. Germline CDR1 reads SGDLS; CDR2 reads YYNGEE. The CDR3 region has the DNA TGTGCCAGCAGCGTAGCAGGCTCGAACACTGAAGCTTTCTTT. Translated: CASSVAGSNTEAFF.

The rearrangement uses TRBV4-1 and TRBJ2-1, with a weak D call TRBD2 (5 bases). V was cut by 4 bases and J by 3 bases, with 13 bases left in between. The CDR3 totals 15 residues. Germline V CDR1 and CDR2: MGHRA, YSYEKL. CDR3 nucleotides: TGCGCCAGCAGCCCTGGACTTCCAATCTACAATGAGCAGTTCTTC. It codes for CASSPGLPIYNEQFF.

The V and J genes are TRBV7-2 and TRBJ1-2; D might be TRBD1 (6 bases). The CDR3 totals 15 residues. Germline CDR1 and CDR2: SGHTA and FQGNSA. V lost 4 bases to trimming and J lost 2 bases, with 14 bases between them. The CDR3 loop is CASSSGGPGNYGYTF. As DNA, the CDR3 is TGTGCCAGCAGCTCCGGGGGGCCAGGGAACTATGGCTACACCTTC.

V usage is TRBV6-5 and J usage is TRBJ2-5; tentative D call: TRBD1 (5 bases). The V and J ends lost 6 bases and 2 bases respectively, with 10 bases between them. The germline CDR1 and CDR2 sequences are MNHEY and SVGAGI. The CDR3 is made up of 13 amino acids. The CDR3 DNA sequence: TGTGCCAGCAGCAGGGTCATACAAGAGACCCAGTACTTC. Its protein is CASSRVIQETQYF.

J is TRBJ1-1 and V is TRBV9, with a possible D match to TRBD1 (5 bases). V was cut by 2 bases and J by 6 bases, with 17 bases left in between. The length of the CDR3 is 15 residues. CDR1 and CDR2 (germline): SGDLS, YYNGEE. The chain's CDR3 is CASSVRSGPDAEAFF. DNA for the CDR3: TGTGCCAGCAGCGTGAGATCAGGGCCCGACGCTGAAGCTTTCTTT.

The sample holds one count of this clone. The rearrangement links TRBV7-2 to TRBJ2-3; 9 bases line up with TRBD2. V trimming: 5 bases; J trimming: 2 bases; junction bases outside the gene matches: 2. Germline loops: CDR1 SGHTA, CDR2 FQGNSA. The CDR3 consists of 14 residues. The CDR3 DNA reads as TGTGCCAGCAGCCAGCGGGGGGTCACAGATACGCAGTATTTT. It codes for CASSQRGVTDTQYF.

J is TRBJ1-4 and V is TRBV7-2, with 8 bases lining up with TRBD1. From germline, CDR1 is SGHTA and CDR2 FQGNSA. The CDR3 loop spans 14 amino acids. Losses at the gene ends were 1 base for V and 6 bases for J; bases not matched to a gene: 1. The CDR3 nucleotides are TGTGCCAGCAGCTTAGGGACAGGGTATGAAAAACTGTTTTTT. Translating gives CASSLGTGYEKLFF.

This chain links TRBV15 with TRBJ2-2; D might be TRBD1 (6 bases). Trimming took off 0 bases at V and 3 bases at J, with 11 bases between the two ends. Germline V gene data show CDR1 as LNHNV and CDR2 as YYDKDF (reference sequence). This CDR3 has 16 residues. The CDR3 loop is CATSRDVRGYTGELFF. The CDR3, as DNA: TGTGCCACCAGCAGAGATGTTAGGGGGTACACCGGGGAGCTGTTTTTT.

This chain links TRBV4-3 with TRBJ2-1, with 11 bases fitting TRBD2. This CDR3 is built from 19 residues. CDR1 and CDR2 (germline): LGHNA, YSLEER. The ends lost 3 bases at V and 2 bases at J; junction bases unmatched: 12. This chain's CDR3 is CASSHRGWATSGAYNEQFF. The CDR3 coding sequence is TGCGCCAGCAGCCATAGAGGTTGGGCGACTAGCGGGGCCTACAATGAGCAGTTCTTC.

V is TRBV4-2 and J is TRBJ1-2; 8 bases map to TRBD1. The CDR3 contains 14 residues. Germline CDR1 LGHNA, CDR2 YNFKEQ. Trimming at V came to 4 bases and at J to 6 bases, leaving 7 bases not matched to a gene. The DNA for the CDR3 is TGTGCCAGCAGCCTCCGCAGGGGGCCAGATGGCTACACCTTC. It is translated as CASSLRRGPDGYTF.

The gene calls are TRBV9 and TRBJ2-3, with a tentative D call TRBD1 (6 bases). CDR1 SGDLS and CDR2 YYNGEE come from the germline V gene. V was cut by 0 bases and J by 2 bases, with 10 bases left in between. This CDR3 spans 15 amino acids. The CDR3 here is CASSVAQGITDTQYF. The CDR3 DNA sequence: TGTGCCAGCAGCGTAGCTCAGGGGATCACAGATACGCAGTATTTT. Looking up the rest from reference TRBV9 and TRBJ2-3 gives the full variable domain: DSGVTQTPKHLITATGQRVTLRCSPRSGDLSVYWYQQSLDQGLQFLIQYYNGEERAKGNILERFSAQQFPDLHSELNLSSLELGDSALYFCASSVAQGITDTQYFGPGTRLTVL.

The rearrangement links TRBV5-1 to TRBJ2-5; tentatively, D is TRBD2 (6 bases). CDR1 and CDR2 from the germline V gene are SGHRS and YFSETQ. The CDR3 contains 16 residues. Trimming left V 0 bases short and J 4 bases short, with 16 bases between. The CDR3 spells CASSLDFGLASETQYF. The CDR3 DNA reads TGCGCCAGCAGCTTGGATTTCGGGCTAGCGTCAGAGACCCAGTACTTC.

The CDR3 reads CASSGGGTSGYNEQFF. CDR3 sequence (DNA): TGTGCCAGCAGTGGGGGTGGGACTAGCGGTTACAATGAGCAGTTCTTC. The rearrangement uses TRBV2 and TRBJ2-1, with TRBD2 matching over 11 bases. CDR3 length: 16 amino acids. Germline CDR1 and CDR2: SNHLY and FYNNEI. V shed 4 bases and J 4 bases; nucleotides not matched to a gene: 6.

This sequence joins TRBV6-5 and TRBJ1-6; tentative D call: TRBD1 (5 bases). Germline CDR1 MNHEY, CDR2 SVGAGI. The ends were cut back, 3 bases at V and 0 bases at J, with 9 bases in the middle. The CDR3 is 16 amino acids. CDR3: CASSYQGSSYNSPLHF. The CDR3 DNA reads TGTGCCAGCAGTTATCAGGGCAGCTCCTATAATTCACCCCTCCACTTT.

The chain recombines TRBV19 with TRBJ1-2; D is unresolved. The germline CDR1 and CDR2 sequences are LNHDA and SQIVND (reference sequence). This CDR3 contains 13 residues. CDR3 nucleotide sequence: TGTGAAGACCCTATGGGCAGCACCTATGGCTACACCTTC. Protein: CEDPMGSTYGYTF.